These 32 T cell receptor beta chains were all obtained from the same sample, sequenced in a study of T-cell memory formation after mild COVID-19. TCRdb independently ran MiXCR on the 5' RACE reads; one entry per CDR3 protein. In the table there are 400,000 to 500,000 distinct CDR3 sequences, roughly 18% of which are singletons. The sequencing sample was made of PBMCs or a T cell subset sorted from them (not recorded which). Every receptor here comes from a man younger than 30 who had mild COVID-19 (a few samples of this study predate the infection). Cell type and time point are not known.

This clonotype was seen a handful of times. This sequence joins TRBV28 and TRBJ1-5, with a possible D match to TRBD1 (5 bases). The germline V gene encodes CDR1 MDHEN and CDR2 SYDVKM. CDR3 size: 13 residues. Trimming stripped 7 bases from V and 3 bases from J, with 10 bases between. CDR3 sequence (DNA): TGTGCCAGCACAAGACAGTACAATCAGCCCCAGCATTTT. This gives the protein CASTRQYNQPQHF.

The sample holds a few counts of this clonotype. The chain employs TRBV2 and TRBJ1-5; perhaps TRBD1 as D (6 bases). The CDR3 contains 13 residues. Trimming cost V 6 bases and J 9 bases, with 15 bases left between them. Germline V CDR1 and CDR2: SNHLY, FYNNEI. The CDR3 DNA follows: TGTGCCAGCAGCCAGGACAGTTATGGGCCCCAGCATTTT. Amino acid sequence: CASSQDSYGPQHF.

This clonotype has more than one count but fewer than ten. J is TRBJ2-3 and V is TRBV3-1, with no clear D. With 6 bases removed from V and 5 bases from J, the gap between germline ends came to 18 bases. Per germline, CDR1 LGHDT and CDR2 YNNKEL (reference sequence). The CDR3 runs to 15 residues. CDR3 bases: TGTGCCAGCAGTCCCCCCTACACGGACGGAGATACGCAGTATTTT. As protein: CASSPPYTDGDTQYF.

V and J are TRBV6-1 and TRBJ1-2; the match to TRBD1 covers 9 bases. The length of the CDR3 is 17 residues. The V gene end was trimmed by 1 base and the J gene end by 0 bases; junction bases not matched to a gene: 6. CDR1 is MNHNS and CDR2 is SASEGT in the germline V gene. The CDR3 coding sequence is TGTGCCAGCAGTGAAGATCCGGGACAGGGAGCTAACTATGGCTACACCTTC. Its protein is CASSEDPGQGANYGYTF.

This clonotype was picked up a small number of times. J is TRBJ2-5 and V is TRBV7-9; weak D call: TRBD2 (6 bases). Germline V gene sequence: CDR1 SEHNR, CDR2 FQNEAQ (reference sequence). The CDR3 extends over 14 amino acids. V lost 4 bases, J lost 4 bases, and 13 bases lay in between. The DNA of the CDR3 is TGTGCCAGCAGCTCCGGGGGATTGACAGAGACCCAGTACTTC. Protein product: CASSSGGLTETQYF.

This clonotype was picked up a small number of times. The rearrangement links TRBV6-5 to TRBJ2-7; D may be TRBD2 (6 bases). Germline-derived CDR1 and CDR2 are MNHEY and SVGAGI. The CDR3 loop spans 13 amino acids. Trimming removed 9 bases at V and 0 bases at J, with 12 bases between. The CDR3 protein is CASGDLGSYEQYF. In DNA form, the CDR3 reads TGTGCCAGTGGGGACTTAGGCTCCTACGAGCAGTACTTC.

This clonotype showed up just a few times. The chain joins TRBV20-1 to TRBJ2-1; TRBD2 might be the D (6 bases). V shed 8 bases and J shed 6 bases, with 17 bases lying between them. The CDR3 loop spans 13 amino acids. The germline V gene encodes CDR1 DFQATT and CDR2 SNEGSKA (reference sequence). CDR3 sequence: CSLGDSNINEQFF. The CDR3 nucleotides are TGCAGTCTCGGGGACTCAAACATCAATGAGCAGTTCTTC.

In its sample, this clonotype was seen a few times. The chain carries TRBV20-1 and TRBJ2-5, with TRBD2 as a possible D gene (6 bases). With 1 base removed from V and 5 bases from J, the gap between germline ends came to 17 bases. Germline V CDR1 and CDR2: DFQATT, SNEGSKA (reference sequence). The CDR3 spans 15 residues. CDR3 sequence: CSARVFSSGTETQYF. The CDR3 DNA reads as TGCAGTGCTAGAGTGTTCAGTAGCGGCACTGAGACCCAGTACTTC.

This clonotype was counted a few times. The chain employs TRBV7-2 and TRBJ2-2; no reliable D call. Trimming took 1 base from V and 3 from J, leaving 18 bases between them. Germline V gene data show CDR1 as SGHTA and CDR2 as FQGNSA. The CDR3 has 18 residues. The CDR3 bases are TGTGCCAGCAGCTTAGGACCCCCCCCGCCCAAGTACACCGGGGAGCTGTTTTTT. This encodes CASSLGPPPPKYTGELFF.

Concerning this clonotype itself: This may stem from a read error, because a much larger clone lies one nucleotide away. The J gene is TRBJ2-2, the V gene TRBV7-2, with TRBD2 as a possible D gene (5 bases). Germline assignment: CDR1 SGHTA and CDR2 FQGNSA. Trimming left V 5 bases short and J 1 base short, with 11 bases between. This CDR3 has 15 amino acids. CDR3 sequence: CASSRGPVNTGELFF. The CDR3 DNA reads TGTGCCAGCAGCAGAGGGCCAGTGAACACCGGGGAGCTGTTTTTT.

This chain uses TRBV4-3 with TRBJ1-5, with D uncertain. Trimming took 0 bases from V and 5 from J, leaving 11 bases between them. There are 15 residues in the CDR3. Per germline, CDR1 LGHNA and CDR2 YSLEER. CDR3 region: CASSQEASWDQPQHF. In DNA form, the CDR3 reads TGCGCCAGCAGCCAAGAGGCCTCATGGGATCAGCCCCAGCATTTT.

This clonotype was picked up a small number of times. J is TRBJ2-1 and V is TRBV11-2, with 10 bases lining up with TRBD2. The J segment lost 9 bases and the V segment lost 5 bases, leaving 22 bases of the junction unmatched. The CDR3 is 19 amino acids. Per germline, CDR1 SGHAT and CDR2 FQNNGV. CDR3 DNA: TGTGCCAGCAGCCCCTTTAAAGCTTCAGCGGGGGGGACACGCGGTGAGCAGTTCTTC. This codes for CASSPFKASAGGTRGEQFF. Supplemented by reference TRBV11-2 and TRBJ2-1, the full variable domain reads EAGVAQSPRYKIIEKRQSVAFWCNPISGHATLYWYQQILGQGPKLLIQFQNNGVVDDSQLPKDRFSAERLKGVDSTLKIQPAKLEDSAVYLCASSPFKASAGGTRGEQFFGPGTRLTVL.

The chain joins TRBV7-9 to TRBJ1-1; D may be TRBD1 (6 bases). Germline CDR1 is SEHNR and CDR2 is FQNEAQ (reference sequence). This CDR3 has 16 residues. With 6 bases removed from V and 1 base from J, the gap between germline ends came to 18 bases. The CDR3 reads CASSTPPGHTNTEAFF. The CDR3 nucleotides read TGTGCCAGCAGTACACCTCCGGGACACACGAACACTGAAGCTTTCTTT.

The V and J genes are TRBV7-9 and TRBJ2-5; 7 bases are shared with TRBD1. Germline CDR1 and CDR2: SEHNR and FQNEAQ (reference sequence). This CDR3 region has 14 residues. V trimming: 6 bases; J trimming: 4 bases; junction bases outside the gene matches: 8. CDR3 sequence (DNA): TGTGCCAGCAGTCATGACAGACAGGGAGAGACCCAGTACTTC. Encoded protein: CASSHDRQGETQYF.

This clonotype was detected a few times. The V and J genes are TRBV5-5 and TRBJ1-1; no definite D call. Germline-derived CDR1 and CDR2 are SGHKS and YYEKEE (reference sequence). V was trimmed by 3 bases and J by 0 bases, leaving 9 bases between them. This CDR3 contains 14 residues. Here the CDR3 DNA reads TGTGCCAGCAGCTCTGACTATCTGAACACTGAAGCTTTCTTT. Translating gives CASSSDYLNTEAFF.

In its sample, this clonotype was seen a few times. The genes are TRBV7-2 and TRBJ2-7; D unresolved. The germline V and J ends were trimmed by 7 bases and 1 base, with 23 bases remaining between them. The CDR3 is 17 amino acids. The germline CDR1 and CDR2 sequences are SGHTA and FQGNSA. The CDR3 here is CASIVPEGENPSYEQYV. The CDR3, as DNA: TGTGCCAGCATTGTACCCGAAGGCGAAAATCCTTCCTACGAGCAGTACGTC.

In its sample, this clonotype was seen many times. The chain joins TRBV24-1 to TRBJ2-5; no reliable D call. Germline V gene lookup returns CDR1 KGHDR and CDR2 SFDVKD. V was shortened by 3 bases and J by 2 bases, with 12 bases between the two germline ends. CDR3 length equals 15 residues. This CDR3 reads CATSDRADRQETQYF. The CDR3 nucleotides read TGTGCCACCAGTGATCGCGCTGACCGGCAAGAGACCCAGTACTTC.

This chain links TRBV3-1 with TRBJ1-2, with 8 bases identical to TRBD1. This CDR3 is built from 13 residues. Germline CDR1 is LGHDT and CDR2 is YNNKEL (reference sequence). Trimming removed 6 bases from V and 7 bases from J; junction bases left unmatched: 7. In DNA, the CDR3 is TGTGCCAGCAGTTCGGACAGGGATCGTGGCTACACCTTC. It specifies CASSSDRDRGYTF. Complete variable domain (other parts from reference TRBV3-1 and TRBJ1-2): DTAVSQTPKYLVTQMGNDKSIKCEQNLGHDTMYWYKQDSKKFLKIMFSYNNKELIINETVPNRFSPKSPDKAHLNLHINSLELGDSAVYFCASSSDRDRGYTFGSGTRLTVV.

The CDR3 is CASRGYPLKQFF. CDR3 sequence (DNA): TGTGCCAGCAGGGGATACCCACTAAAGCAGTTCTTC. The rearrangement links TRBV12-3 or TRBV12-4 to TRBJ2-1; no clear D gene. The CDR3 has 12 residues. Trimming took 6 bases from V and 11 from J, leaving 14 bases between them.

The chain uses TRBV12-3 or TRBV12-4 and TRBJ1-2, with a tentative D call TRBD1 (5 bases). CDR3 length: 12 residues. The germline V and J ends were trimmed by 10 bases and 4 bases, with 13 bases remaining between them. The CDR3 nucleotides read TGTGCCACCATACCCGGGACCTATGGCTACACCTTC. Protein product: CATIPGTYGYTF.

This chain links TRBV6-2 or TRBV6-3 with TRBJ1-1; D not resolved. Germline V lookup: CDR1 MNHEY, CDR2 SVGEGT. Trimming removed 5 bases from V and 1 base from J, with 14 bases in between. This CDR3 is 15 amino acids long. The CDR3 coding sequence is TGTGCCAGCAGTCCAGGACGGGAAGGGAACACTGAAGCTTTCTTT. This encodes CASSPGREGNTEAFF.

In its sample, this clonotype was seen many times. The V call is TRBV20-1, the J call TRBJ2-1, with 8 bases lining up with TRBD2. This CDR3 is 17 amino acids long. V gave up 1 base and J gave up 9 bases; unmatched junction bases: 17. Germline values: CDR1 DFQATT, CDR2 SNEGSKA (reference sequence). CDR3 nucleotides: TGCAGTGCTAGAGCAGTAGCGGGGACGCCCGCAATGGGTGAGCAGTTCTTC. It encodes CSARAVAGTPAMGEQFF.

As DNA, the CDR3 is TGTGCCAGCAGCGTAGCTACCGGGGGACGGCAGTTCTTC. Translating it yields CASSVATGGRQFF. The chain links TRBV9 to TRBJ2-1, with D possibly TRBD2 on 6 matching bases. Trimming shortened V by 0 bases and J by 12 bases, and 13 bases separated the two germline ends. The CDR3 runs to 13 residues. Germline CDR1 and CDR2: SGDLS and YYNGEE.

The V gene is TRBV10-3, the J gene TRBJ1-2, with D possibly being TRBD1 (6 bases). Germline assignment: CDR1 ENHRY and CDR2 SYGVKD. The CDR3 is 14 residues long. The germline V and J ends were trimmed by 6 bases and 2 bases, with 13 bases remaining between them. The DNA of the CDR3 is TGTGCCATCAGATCACAGGGCGAGAACTATGGCTACACCTTC. Protein product: CAIRSQGENYGYTF.

The genes are TRBV7-3 and TRBJ2-5; no firm D call. Per the germline V gene, CDR1 is SGHTA and CDR2 is FQGTGA. The CDR3 covers 13 residues. The germline V and J ends were trimmed by 5 bases and 2 bases, with 9 bases remaining between them. The CDR3 DNA reads as TGTGCCAGCAGCCGGACCCTACAAGAGACCCAGTACTTC. Residues: CASSRTLQETQYF.

In its sample, this clonotype was seen many times. V usage is TRBV7-3 and J usage is TRBJ2-2; D is possibly TRBD1 (5 bases). The CDR3 consists of 15 residues. Trimming took 1 base from V and 1 from J, leaving 7 bases between them. Germline CDR1 SGHTA, CDR2 FQGTGA. The chain's CDR3 is CASSLRQGNTGELFF. Written as DNA, the CDR3 is TGTGCCAGCAGCTTAAGGCAGGGGAACACCGGGGAGCTGTTTTTT.

This clonotype has only a few counts. V and J are TRBV15 and TRBJ2-7, with 8 bases identical to TRBD1. The germline V gene has CDR1 LNHNV and CDR2 YYDKDF (reference sequence). Germline trimming cut 3 bases from V and 2 bases from J; bases unmatched to any gene: 3. There are 14 residues in the CDR3. CDR3 region: CATSSGTGPYEQYF. The CDR3 DNA is TGTGCCACCAGCAGCGGGACAGGTCCCTACGAGCAGTACTTC. Variable domain in full (rest from reference TRBV15 and TRBJ2-7): DAMVIQNPRYQVTQFGKPVTLSCSQTLNHNVMYWYQQKSSQAPKLLFHYYDKDFNNEADTPDNFQSRRPNTSFCFLDIRSPGLGDTAMYLCATSSGTGPYEQYFGPGTRLTVT.

This clonotype occurred a few times. This chain links TRBV20-1 with TRBJ2-3; D is unclear. V was pared by 5 bases and J by 5 bases, with 8 bases between. This CDR3 has 11 amino acids. Germline CDR1 and CDR2: DFQATT and SNEGSKA (reference sequence). CDR3 residues: CSAGGLDTQYF. The CDR3 DNA reads TGCAGTGCTGGTGGTTTAGATACGCAGTATTTT.

This chain connects TRBV7-2 to TRBJ2-4; D is possibly TRBD1 (6 bases). This CDR3 contains 14 residues. Trimming left V 2 bases short and J 9 bases short, with 14 bases between. CDR1 and CDR2 from the germline V gene are SGHTA and FQGNSA. CDR3 sequence reads: CASSLNLGASIQYF. The CDR3 DNA reads as TGTGCCAGCAGCTTAAATTTGGGGGCTAGCATTCAGTACTTC. The whole variable domain, filled in from reference TRBV7-2 and TRBJ2-4, reads GAGVSQSPSNKVTEKGKDVELRCDPISGHTALYWYRQSLGQGLEFLIYFQGNSAPDKSGLPSDRFSAERTGGSVSTLTIQRTQQEDSAVYLCASSLNLGASIQYFGAGTRLSVL.

The V call is TRBV24-1, the J call TRBJ2-1, with D maybe TRBD1 (5 bases). The germline gives CDR1 KGHDR, CDR2 SFDVKD. The CDR3 loop spans 15 amino acids. V lost 4 bases to trimming and J lost 6 bases, with 15 bases between them. The CDR3 DNA sequence: TGTGCCACCAGTGAACCGGACGGAAGGGGCAATGAGCAGTTCTTC. Translating it yields CATSEPDGRGNEQFF.

This clonotype occurred a few times. The chain has TRBV28 and TRBJ1-6; D is ambiguous. Germline CDR1 is MDHEN and CDR2 is SYDVKM. Trimming took off 3 bases at V and 3 bases at J, with 6 bases between the two ends. The CDR3 is made up of 14 amino acids. The DNA of the CDR3 is TGTGCCAGCAGTTTGACAAACTATAATTCACCCCTCCACTTT. This encodes CASSLTNYNSPLHF.

This clonotype has only a few counts. The gene calls are TRBV6-2 or TRBV6-3 and TRBJ1-5; the D is unclear. The germline gives CDR1 MNHEY, CDR2 SVGEGT. This CDR3 is 14 amino acids long. With 7 bases removed from V and 2 bases from J, the gap between germline ends came to 12 bases. CDR3: CASNKAGGNQPQHF. The DNA of the CDR3 is TGTGCCAGCAACAAAGCGGGTGGCAATCAGCCCCAGCATTTT.